A selection of T cell receptor beta chains follows, all from one sample in a study of cytomegalovirus exposure and HLA in healthy donors. Using immunoSEQ multiplex PCR, the repertoire was profiled, and TCRdb retains in-frame clones only, with some absent. The profile covers some 120,000 clones, with approximately 80% appearing a single time and 1% taken by the ten largest. The specimen was PBMCs. The receptors shown here come from a man aged 35 to 55 in good health and CMV-seronegative. Both conserved end residues are part of each CDR3. A D gene is named only where the DNA matches it firmly. Expanded clones are given a class, and other clones once, few, many or no size at all.

abundance: -; d_gene: -; j_gene: TRBJ2-3; v_gene: TRBV7-8; CDR3aa: CASSLELTDTQYF; CDR3nt: TGTGCCAGCAGCTTAGAACTCACAGATACGCAGTATTTT
abundance: -; d_gene: TRBD1; j_gene: TRBJ1-5; v_gene: TRBV30; CDR3aa: CAWSGGQNVQPQHF; CDR3nt: TGTGCCTGGAGTGGGGGACAGAACGTGCAGCCCCAGCATTTT
abundance: -; d_gene: TRBD2; j_gene: TRBJ2-2; v_gene: TRBV19; CDR3aa: CASSQRLADTGELFF; CDR3nt: TGTGCCAGTAGTCAGAGACTAGCTGACACCGGGGAGCTGTTTTTT
abundance: few; d_gene: -; j_gene: TRBJ1-4; v_gene: TRBV2; CDR3aa: CASSEPDEKLFF; CDR3nt: TGTGCCAGCAGTGAACCTGATGAAAAACTGTTTTTT
abundance: -; d_gene: TRBD1; j_gene: TRBJ1-2; v_gene: TRBV5-6; CDR3aa: CASLKDRRWHGYTF; CDR3nt: TGTGCCAGCTTAAAGGACAGGCGTTGGCATGGCTACACCTTC
abundance: -; d_gene: TRBD1; j_gene: TRBJ1-3; v_gene: TRBV28; CDR3aa: CASTTGGYGNTIYF; CDR3nt: TGTGCCAGCACTACAGGGGGCTATGGAAACACCATATATTTT
abundance: -; d_gene: -; j_gene: TRBJ2-1; v_gene: TRBV11-3; CDR3aa: CASSLDGASANEQFF; CDR3nt: TGTGCCAGCAGCTTAGATGGGGCTAGCGCTAATGAGCAGTTCTTC
abundance: few; d_gene: -; j_gene: TRBJ1-1; v_gene: TRBV30; CDR3aa: CAWGGNRAPEF; CDR3nt: TGTGCCTGGGGGGGGAACAGAGCGCCCGAGTTT
abundance: -; d_gene: TRBD1; j_gene: TRBJ2-1; v_gene: TRBV2; CDR3aa: CASSAGQPYNEQFF; CDR3nt: TGTGCCAGCAGTGCGGGACAGCCTTACAATGAGCAGTTCTTC
abundance: -; d_gene: -; j_gene: TRBJ1-5; v_gene: TRBV4-1; CDR3aa: CASSQAPTENQPQHF; CDR3nt: TGCGCCAGCAGCCAAGCGCCGACGGAGAATCAGCCCCAGCATTTT
abundance: -; d_gene: -; j_gene: TRBJ1-1; v_gene: TRBV5-1; CDR3aa: CASSLGQGHTEAFF; CDR3nt: TGCGCCAGCAGCTTGGGTCAGGGTCACACTGAAGCTTTCTTT
abundance: -; d_gene: TRBD1; j_gene: TRBJ1-6; v_gene: TRBV30; CDR3aa: CAWTGTGGSPLHF; CDR3nt: TGTGCCTGGACCGGGACAGGGGGTTCACCCCTCCACTTT
abundance: -; d_gene: TRBD2; j_gene: TRBJ2-1; v_gene: TRBV28; CDR3aa: CASMTAGGEQFF; CDR3nt: TGTGCCAGCATGACGGCGGGAGGTGAGCAGTTCTTC
abundance: -; d_gene: TRBD1; j_gene: TRBJ2-7; v_gene: TRBV9; CDR3aa: CASSTAGGRRGEQYF; CDR3nt: TGTGCCAGCAGCACGGCAGGGGGCCGAAGGGGTGAGCAGTACTTC
abundance: -; d_gene: -; j_gene: TRBJ2-5; v_gene: TRBV5-1; CDR3aa: CASSLLETQYF; CDR3nt: TGCGCCAGCAGCTTGCTGGAGACCCAGTACTTC
abundance: -; d_gene: -; j_gene: TRBJ1-6; v_gene: TRBV18; CDR3aa: CASSPGPMDNSPLHF; CDR3nt: TGTGCCAGCTCCCCCGGTCCAATGGATAATTCACCCCTCCACTTT
abundance: -; d_gene: TRBD1; j_gene: TRBJ2-1; v_gene: TRBV6-4; CDR3aa: CASSGQGAVNEQFF; CDR3nt: TGTGCCAGCAGCGGACAGGGGGCAGTCAATGAGCAGTTCTTC
abundance: -; d_gene: -; j_gene: TRBJ2-1; v_gene: TRBV2; CDR3aa: CASPGLTEQFF; CDR3nt: TGTGCCAGCCCCGGGTTGACTGAGCAGTTCTTC
abundance: -; d_gene: TRBD2; j_gene: TRBJ2-3; v_gene: TRBV18; CDR3aa: CASSPRTSGQTDTQYF; CDR3nt: TGTGCCAGCTCACCGCGGACTAGCGGGCAAACAGATACGCAGTATTTT
abundance: -; d_gene: TRBD2; j_gene: TRBJ2-7; v_gene: TRBV9; CDR3aa: CASSVGREGSEQYF; CDR3nt: TGTGCCAGCAGCGTAGGGCGGGAGGGATCCGAGCAGTACTTC
abundance: -; d_gene: TRBD1; j_gene: TRBJ2-5; v_gene: TRBV18; CDR3aa: CASSDRVQETQYF; CDR3nt: TGTGCCAGCTCCGACAGGGTGCAAGAGACCCAGTACTTC
abundance: few; d_gene: TRBD2; j_gene: TRBJ2-7; v_gene: TRBV2; CDR3aa: CASSIAGVNYEQYF; CDR3nt: TGTGCCAGCAGCATAGCGGGGGTAAACTACGAGCAGTACTTC
abundance: few; d_gene: -; j_gene: TRBJ1-1; v_gene: TRBV4-1; CDR3aa: CASSQDGGEAFF; CDR3nt: TGCGCCAGCAGCCAAGATGGAGGTGAAGCTTTCTTT
abundance: few; d_gene: -; j_gene: TRBJ2-7; v_gene: TRBV10-1; CDR3aa: CASSESCVPGRAYEQYF; CDR3nt: TGCGCCAGCAGTGAGTCGTGCGTCCCTGGCCGGGCCTACGAGCAGTACTTC
abundance: once; d_gene: TRBD1; j_gene: TRBJ2-7; v_gene: TRBV6-5; CDR3aa: CATSQGAQNEQYF; CDR3nt: TGTGCCACCTCGCAGGGGGCGCAGAACGAGCAGTACTTC
abundance: -; d_gene: TRBD1; j_gene: TRBJ2-3; v_gene: TRBV6-1; CDR3aa: CASSEQGVSTDTQYF; CDR3nt: TGTGCCAGCAGTGAACAGGGGGTGAGCACAGATACGCAGTATTTT
abundance: -; d_gene: TRBD1; j_gene: TRBJ1-2; v_gene: TRBV30; CDR3aa: CAWSIRRGYYGFTF; CDR3nt: TGTGCCTGGAGTATACGCAGGGGGTATTATGGCTTCACCTTC
abundance: -; d_gene: -; j_gene: TRBJ1-1; v_gene: TRBV30; CDR3aa: CAWSVERNTEAFF; CDR3nt: TGTGCCTGGAGTGTAGAGAGGAACACTGAAGCTTTCTTT
abundance: -; d_gene: -; j_gene: TRBJ1-2; v_gene: TRBV7-8; CDR3aa: CASRRAQGHGYTF; CDR3nt: TGTGCCAGCAGAAGAGCTCAGGGGCACGGCTACACCTTC
abundance: -; d_gene: TRBD2; j_gene: TRBJ2-3; v_gene: TRBV11-2; CDR3aa: CASSARTSGGTFTDTQYF; CDR3nt: TGTGCCAGCAGCGCTCGGACTAGCGGGGGGACTTTCACAGATACGCAGTATTTT
abundance: -; d_gene: -; j_gene: TRBJ2-3; v_gene: TRBV5-4; CDR3aa: CASRTSTDTQYF; CDR3nt: TGTGCCAGCAGGACTAGCACAGATACGCAGTATTTT
abundance: -; d_gene: TRBD1; j_gene: TRBJ2-7; v_gene: TRBV5-4; CDR3aa: CASSRDRVNEQYF; CDR3nt: TGTGCCAGTTCGCGGGACAGGGTAAACGAGCAGTACTTC
abundance: -; d_gene: -; j_gene: TRBJ1-5; v_gene: TRBV5-4; CDR3aa: CASSLSGDSNQPQHF; CDR3nt: TGTGCCAGCAGCTTGTCAGGGGATAGCAATCAGCCCCAGCATTTT
abundance: -; d_gene: -; j_gene: TRBJ1-5; v_gene: TRBV6-1; CDR3aa: CASSETQGRYQPQHF; CDR3nt: TGTGCCAGCAGTGAAACCCAGGGTCGATACCAGCCCCAGCATTTT
abundance: -; d_gene: -; j_gene: TRBJ1-6; v_gene: TRBV7-9; CDR3aa: CASSPSSSYNSPLHF; CDR3nt: TGTGCCAGCAGTCCTAGTAGCTCCTATAATTCACCCCTCCACTTT
abundance: -; d_gene: TRBD1; j_gene: TRBJ2-2; v_gene: TRBV7-6; CDR3aa: CASSLVTGGVTGELFF; CDR3nt: TGTGCCAGCAGCTTAGTGACAGGGGGGGTCACCGGGGAGCTGTTTTTT
abundance: -; d_gene: -; j_gene: TRBJ2-4; v_gene: TRBV28; CDR3aa: CASSMLISPDIQYF; CDR3nt: TGTGCCAGCAGTATGCTCATCTCCCCGGACATTCAGTACTTC
abundance: -; d_gene: TRBD2; j_gene: TRBJ2-3; v_gene: TRBV15; CDR3aa: CATGEGPSGSSTDTQYF; CDR3nt: TGTGCCACCGGGGAGGGGCCTAGCGGGTCTAGCACAGATACGCAGTATTTT
abundance: few; d_gene: TRBD1; j_gene: TRBJ1-4; v_gene: TRBV5-1; CDR3aa: CASSLAGQGNEKLFF; CDR3nt: TGCGCCAGCAGCTTGGCCGGACAGGGGAATGAAAAACTGTTTTTT
abundance: once; d_gene: -; j_gene: TRBJ2-1; v_gene: TRBV5-1; CDR3aa: CASSLGPTVNEQFF; CDR3nt: TGCGCCAGCAGCTTGGGCCCGACAGTGAATGAGCAGTTCTTC
abundance: -; d_gene: -; j_gene: TRBJ1-2; v_gene: TRBV13; CDR3aa: CASSLYDYGYTF; CDR3nt: TGTGCCAGCAGCCTCTATGACTATGGCTACACCTTC
abundance: few; d_gene: -; j_gene: TRBJ2-7; v_gene: TRBV5-5; CDR3aa: CASSTVSYEQYF; CDR3nt: TGTGCCAGCAGCACTGTCTCCTACGAGCAGTACTTC
abundance: -; d_gene: -; j_gene: TRBJ2-1; v_gene: TRBV7-2; CDR3aa: CTSSLATASYNEQFF; CDR3nt: TGTACCAGCAGCTTAGCGACAGCCTCGTACAATGAGCAGTTCTTC
abundance: -; d_gene: TRBD1; j_gene: TRBJ1-2; v_gene: TRBV10-3; CDR3aa: CAISESGQGVGYGYTF; CDR3nt: TGTGCCATCAGTGAGTCGGGTCAGGGGGTAGGATATGGCTACACCTTC
abundance: once; d_gene: -; j_gene: TRBJ1-5; v_gene: TRBV2; CDR3aa: CASSFEGTSNQPQHF; CDR3nt: TGTGCCAGCAGCTTCGAGGGCACTAGCAATCAGCCCCAGCATTTT
abundance: -; d_gene: TRBD1; j_gene: TRBJ1-2; v_gene: TRBV2; CDR3aa: CASRAGTAYGYTF; CDR3nt: TGTGCCAGCAGAGCCGGGACAGCCTATGGCTACACCTTC
abundance: once; d_gene: TRBD1; j_gene: TRBJ1-1; v_gene: TRBV27; CDR3aa: CASSPWTGLGKTEAFF; CDR3nt: TGTGCCAGCAGTCCATGGACAGGCCTGGGAAAAACTGAAGCTTTCTTT
abundance: once; d_gene: -; j_gene: TRBJ2-7; v_gene: TRBV29-1; CDR3aa: CSVLTGSSYEQYF; CDR3nt: TGCAGCGTACTCACCGGGAGCTCCTACGAGCAGTACTTC
abundance: -; d_gene: -; j_gene: TRBJ2-6; v_gene: TRBV11-3; CDR3aa: CASSLGSFSGANVLTF; CDR3nt: TGTGCCAGCAGCTTAGGGAGTTTCTCTGGGGCCAACGTCCTGACTTTC
abundance: -; d_gene: TRBD1; j_gene: TRBJ2-3; v_gene: TRBV19; CDR3aa: CASGPGQGRTDTQYF; CDR3nt: TGTGCCAGTGGGCCCGGACAGGGTCGTACAGATACGCAGTATTTT
abundance: -; d_gene: TRBD1; j_gene: TRBJ1-3; v_gene: TRBV11-2; CDR3aa: CASSSSGTAGNTIYF; CDR3nt: TGTGCCAGCAGCTCGTCCGGGACAGCCGGAAACACCATATATTTT
abundance: once; d_gene: -; j_gene: TRBJ1-2; v_gene: TRBV2; CDR3aa: CASRDRGYGYTF; CDR3nt: TGTGCCAGCAGAGACCGGGGCTATGGCTACACCTTC
abundance: -; d_gene: TRBD2; j_gene: TRBJ2-7; v_gene: TRBV7-2; CDR3aa: CASSLEGTSGSYEQYF; CDR3nt: TGTGCCAGCAGCTTAGAGGGGACTAGCGGGAGCTACGAGCAGTACTTC